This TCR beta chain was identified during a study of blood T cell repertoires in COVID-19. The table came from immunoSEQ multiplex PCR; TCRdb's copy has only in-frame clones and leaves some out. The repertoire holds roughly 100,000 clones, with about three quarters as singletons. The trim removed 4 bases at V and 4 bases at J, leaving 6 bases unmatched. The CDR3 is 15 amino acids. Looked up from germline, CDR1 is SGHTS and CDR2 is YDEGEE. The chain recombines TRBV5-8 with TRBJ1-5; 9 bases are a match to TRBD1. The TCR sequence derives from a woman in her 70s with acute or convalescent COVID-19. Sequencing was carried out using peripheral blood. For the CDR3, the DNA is TGTGCCAGCAGCCGAAGGACAGGGGTTAATCAGCCCCAGCATTTT. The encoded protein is CASSRRTGVNQPQHF.